The 3 T cell receptor beta chains in this list originate from one sample, sequenced in a study of chemoradiotherapy in HPV16-positive cancers. The method was immunoSEQ multiplex PCR; TCRdb's version includes in-frame clones alone and lacks a portion of them. This sample carries fewer than 20,000 clones, 89% of them seen once, and the ten largest clones take roughly 2.4%. Source: blood, taken from a patient who underwent chemoradiotherapy. These receptors came from a human donor with HPV-associated anogenital cancer.

This chain links TRBV30 with TRBJ1-2, with unresolved D. V dropped 2 bases and J dropped 7 bases, with 11 bases sitting between them. Per the germline V gene, CDR1 is GTSNPN and CDR2 is SVGIG (reference sequence). The CDR3 runs to 12 residues. CDR3 loop: CAWSWRERGYTF. CDR3 nucleotides: TGTGCCTGGAGTTGGAGGGAACGTGGCTACACCTTC.

The chain is built from TRBV14 and TRBJ2-1; unclear D gene. The germline V and J ends were trimmed by 0 bases and 9 bases, with 24 bases remaining between them. CDR1 and CDR2 from the germline V gene are SGHDN and FVKESK. There are 18 residues in the CDR3. The CDR3 loop is CASSQDPGWLTSTSEQFF. DNA for the CDR3: TGTGCCAGCAGCCAAGATCCCGGTTGGCTCACCTCGACATCTGAGCAGTTCTTC. The full variable domain, rest sourced from reference TRBV14 and TRBJ2-1, is EAGVTQFPSHSVIEKGQTVTLRCDPISGHDNLYWYRRVMGKEIKFLLHFVKESKQDESGMPNNRFLAERTGGTYSTLKVQPAELEDSGVYFCASSQDPGWLTSTSEQFFGPGTRLTVL.

The chain uses TRBV28 and TRBJ1-2; no firm D call. Germline CDR1 reads MDHEN; CDR2 reads SYDVKM. The CDR3 totals 11 residues. Trimming removed 5 bases at V and 8 bases at J, with 9 bases between. The CDR3 here is CASSPSYGYTF. In DNA form, the CDR3 reads TGTGCCAGCAGTCCCTCCTACGGCTACACCTTC.